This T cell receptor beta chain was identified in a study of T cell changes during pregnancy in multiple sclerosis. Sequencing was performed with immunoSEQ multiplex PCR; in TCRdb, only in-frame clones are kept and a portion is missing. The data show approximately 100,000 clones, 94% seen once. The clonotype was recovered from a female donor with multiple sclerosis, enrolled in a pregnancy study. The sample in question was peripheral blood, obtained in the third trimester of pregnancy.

In DNA, the CDR3 is TGTGCCAGCAGTGTTAGCTGGATCAACAATGAGCAGTTCTTC. It yields the protein CASSVSWINNEQFF. This chain links TRBV2 with TRBJ2-1; D is ambiguous. V lost 4 bases and J 5 bases, leaving 12 bases between the germline ends. This CDR3 has 14 residues. Per germline, CDR1 SNHLY and CDR2 FYNNEI.